This T cell receptor beta chain was documented in a study of beta chain features in type 1 diabetes. V gave up 3 bases and J gave up 3 bases; unmatched junction bases: 4. CDR3 length: 15 amino acids. Germline V gene sequence: CDR1 MDHEN, CDR2 SYDVKM. Expressed TCRB transcripts were sequenced because the isolated RNA had all been reverse transcribed beforehand. Measured with immunoSEQ multiplex PCR; TCRdb has only the in-frame clones, and not every one. The table lists 70,000 to 90,000 clones, under 35% of them singletons, with 0.35% to 0.45% in the top ten. This chain joins TRBV28 and TRBJ1-5, with 8 bases aligning to TRBD1. The receptor was isolated from a woman under 30 in good health. The sequenced material came from stem cell memory CD4+ T cells from blood. This CDR3 is CASSLPDRANQPQHF. The CDR3 DNA reads TGTGCCAGCAGTTTGCCGGACAGGGCCAATCAGCCCCAGCATTTT.